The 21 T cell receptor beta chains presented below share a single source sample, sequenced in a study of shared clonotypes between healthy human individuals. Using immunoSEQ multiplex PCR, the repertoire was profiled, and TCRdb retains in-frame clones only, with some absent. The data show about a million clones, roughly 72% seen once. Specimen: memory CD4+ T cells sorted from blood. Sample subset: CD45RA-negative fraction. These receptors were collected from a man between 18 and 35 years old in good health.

The CDR3 here is CASSVDGNQPQHF. The CDR3 DNA sequence: TGTGCCAGCAGTGTGGACGGGAATCAGCCCCAGCATTTT. This chain joins TRBV6-1 and TRBJ1-5, with D unresolved. Germline values: CDR1 MNHNS, CDR2 SASEGT. V was shortened by 4 bases and J by 4 bases, with 8 bases between the two germline ends. CDR3 size: 13 residues.

For the CDR3, the DNA is TGTGCCAGCAGCAGAACCTCATTGAACACTGAAGCTTTCTTT. This codes for CASSRTSLNTEAFF. The chain carries TRBV2 and TRBJ1-1, with unresolved D. CDR3 length equals 14 residues. Between the trimmed V and J ends, which lost 6 bases and 0 bases, there was a span of 11 bases. Germline V gene lookup returns CDR1 SNHLY and CDR2 FYNNEI.

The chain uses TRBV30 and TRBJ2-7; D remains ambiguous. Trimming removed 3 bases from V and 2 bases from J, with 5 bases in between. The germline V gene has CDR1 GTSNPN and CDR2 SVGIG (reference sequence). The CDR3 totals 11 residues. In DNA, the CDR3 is TGTGCCTGGAGAGCAGCCTACGAGCAGTACTTC. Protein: CAWRAAYEQYF.

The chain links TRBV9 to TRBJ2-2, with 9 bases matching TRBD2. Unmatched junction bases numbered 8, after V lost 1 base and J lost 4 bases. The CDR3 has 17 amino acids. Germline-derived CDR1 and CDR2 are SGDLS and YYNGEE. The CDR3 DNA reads TGTGCCAGCAGCGTACTTGCGGGAGGGCCGATCACCGGGGAGCTGTTTTTT. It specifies CASSVLAGGPITGELFF.

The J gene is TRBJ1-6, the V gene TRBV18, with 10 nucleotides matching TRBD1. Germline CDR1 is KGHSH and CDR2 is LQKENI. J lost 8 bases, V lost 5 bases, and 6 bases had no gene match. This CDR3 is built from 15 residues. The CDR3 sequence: CASSSWTGGDSPLHF. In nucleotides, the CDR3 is TGTGCCAGCTCATCGTGGACAGGGGGAGATTCACCCCTCCACTTT.

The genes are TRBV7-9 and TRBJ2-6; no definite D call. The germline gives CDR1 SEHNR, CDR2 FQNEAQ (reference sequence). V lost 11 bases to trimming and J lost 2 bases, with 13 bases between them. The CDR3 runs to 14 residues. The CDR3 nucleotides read TGTGCCCTCCTACGGCAGCCTGGGGCCAACGTCCTGACTTTC. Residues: CALLRQPGANVLTF.

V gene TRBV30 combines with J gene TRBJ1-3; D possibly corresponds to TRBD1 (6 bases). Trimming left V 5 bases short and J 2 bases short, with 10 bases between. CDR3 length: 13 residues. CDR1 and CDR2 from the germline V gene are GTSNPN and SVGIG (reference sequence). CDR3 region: CAWQAGAGNTIYF. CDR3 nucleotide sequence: TGTGCCTGGCAGGCAGGGGCTGGAAACACCATATATTTT.

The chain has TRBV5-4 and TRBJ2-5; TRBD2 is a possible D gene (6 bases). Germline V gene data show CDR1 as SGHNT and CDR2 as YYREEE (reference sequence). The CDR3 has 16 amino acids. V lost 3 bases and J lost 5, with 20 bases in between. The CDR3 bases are TGTGCCAGCAGCTCGAAGGGAGGAGGTACTGGGGAGACCCAGTACTTC. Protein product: CASSSKGGGTGETQYF.

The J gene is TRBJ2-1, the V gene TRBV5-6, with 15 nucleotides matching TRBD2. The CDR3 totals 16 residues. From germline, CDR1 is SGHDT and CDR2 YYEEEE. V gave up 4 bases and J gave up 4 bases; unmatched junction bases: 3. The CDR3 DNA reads TGTGCCAGCAGCATAGGACTAGCGGGAGGGTACAATGAGCAGTTCTTC. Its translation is CASSIGLAGGYNEQFF.

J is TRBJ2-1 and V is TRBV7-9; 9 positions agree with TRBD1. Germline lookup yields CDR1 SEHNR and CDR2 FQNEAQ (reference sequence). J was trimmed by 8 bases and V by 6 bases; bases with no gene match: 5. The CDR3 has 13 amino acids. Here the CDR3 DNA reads TGTGCCAGCAGGAAACAGGGGGCATATGAGCAGTTCTTC. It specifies CASRKQGAYEQFF.

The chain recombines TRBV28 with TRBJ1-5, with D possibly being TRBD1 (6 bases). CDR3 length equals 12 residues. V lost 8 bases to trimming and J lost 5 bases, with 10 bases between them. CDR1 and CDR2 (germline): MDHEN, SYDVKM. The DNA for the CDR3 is TGTGCCAGCGGGACACAGTATCAGCCCCAGCATTTT. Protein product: CASGTQYQPQHF.

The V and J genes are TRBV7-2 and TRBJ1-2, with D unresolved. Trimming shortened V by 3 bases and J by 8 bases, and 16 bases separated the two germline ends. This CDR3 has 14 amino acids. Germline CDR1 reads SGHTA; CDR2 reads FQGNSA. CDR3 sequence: CASSFQNGEEGYTF. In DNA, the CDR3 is TGTGCCAGCAGCTTTCAGAACGGGGAGGAGGGCTACACCTTC.

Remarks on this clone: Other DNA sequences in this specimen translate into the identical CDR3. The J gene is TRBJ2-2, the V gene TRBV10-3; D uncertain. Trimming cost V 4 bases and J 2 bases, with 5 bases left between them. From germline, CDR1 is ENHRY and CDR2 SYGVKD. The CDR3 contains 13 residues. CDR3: CAISVGNTGELFF. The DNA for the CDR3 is TGTGCCATCAGTGTCGGCAACACCGGGGAGCTGTTTTTT.

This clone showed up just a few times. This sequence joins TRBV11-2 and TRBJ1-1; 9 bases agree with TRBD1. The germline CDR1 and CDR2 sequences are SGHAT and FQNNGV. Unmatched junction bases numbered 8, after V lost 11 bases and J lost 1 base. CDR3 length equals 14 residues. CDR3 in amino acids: CAWKPGQGNTEAFF. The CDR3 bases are TGTGCCTGGAAACCGGGACAGGGGAACACTGAAGCTTTCTTT.

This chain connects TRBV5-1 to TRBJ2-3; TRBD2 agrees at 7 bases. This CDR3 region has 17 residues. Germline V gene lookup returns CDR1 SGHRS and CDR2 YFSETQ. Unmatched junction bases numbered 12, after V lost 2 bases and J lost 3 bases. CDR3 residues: CASSFGHGGTRTDTQYF. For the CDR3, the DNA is TGCGCCAGCAGCTTTGGGCACGGGGGGACGCGGACAGATACGCAGTATTTT.

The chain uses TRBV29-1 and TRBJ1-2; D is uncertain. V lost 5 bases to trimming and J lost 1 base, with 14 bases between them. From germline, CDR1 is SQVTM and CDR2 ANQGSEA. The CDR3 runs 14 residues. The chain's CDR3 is CSVLVESLNYGYTF. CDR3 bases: TGCAGCGTTCTGGTGGAGTCCCTTAACTATGGCTACACCTTC.

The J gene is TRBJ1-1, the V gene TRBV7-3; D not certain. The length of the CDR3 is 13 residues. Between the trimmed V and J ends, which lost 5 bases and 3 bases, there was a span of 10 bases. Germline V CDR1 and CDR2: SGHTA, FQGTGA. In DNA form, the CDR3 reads TGTGCCAGCAGCCAGGCTGTGGACACTGAAGCTTTCTTT. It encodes CASSQAVDTEAFF. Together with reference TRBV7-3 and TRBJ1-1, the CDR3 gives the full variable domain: GAGVSQTPSNKVTEKGKYVELRCDPISGHTALYWYRQSLGQGPEFLIYFQGTGAADDSGLPNDRFFAVRPEGSVSTLKIQRTERGDSAVYLCASSQAVDTEAFFGQGTRLTVV.

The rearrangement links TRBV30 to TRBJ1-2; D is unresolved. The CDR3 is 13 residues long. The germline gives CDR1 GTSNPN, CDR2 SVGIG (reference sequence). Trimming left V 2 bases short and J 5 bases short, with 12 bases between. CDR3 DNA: TGTGCCTGGAGTCTGGGCCTTCGATATGGCTACACCTTC. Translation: CAWSLGLRYGYTF.

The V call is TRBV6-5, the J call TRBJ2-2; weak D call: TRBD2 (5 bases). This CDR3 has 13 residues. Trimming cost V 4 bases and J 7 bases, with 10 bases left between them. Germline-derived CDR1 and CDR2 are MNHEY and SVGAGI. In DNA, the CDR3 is TGTGCCAGCAGTTTGGACCGGGGCGGGGAGCTGTTTTTT. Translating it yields CASSLDRGGELFF.

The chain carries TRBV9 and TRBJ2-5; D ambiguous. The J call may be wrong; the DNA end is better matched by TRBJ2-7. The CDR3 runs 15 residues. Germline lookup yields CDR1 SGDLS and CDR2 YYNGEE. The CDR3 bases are TGTGCCAGCAGCGTAGATATTTTTAGCTCCTACGAGCAGTACTTC. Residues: CASSVDIFSSYEQYF.

The CDR3 region has the DNA TGCGCCAGCAGCTGGTCGGGACAGGCCTACGAGCAGTACTTC. Its protein is CASSWSGQAYEQYF. The chain uses TRBV5-1 and TRBJ2-7; TRBD1 matches 8 bases. The V gene end was trimmed by 3 bases and the J gene end by 2 bases; junction bases not matched to a gene: 4. The CDR3 is 14 residues long. Germline values: CDR1 SGHRS, CDR2 YFSETQ.